Listed here is a single T cell receptor beta chain. Antigen: not known. The data were obtained in a study of CD8 T cells in Susac syndrome. At the level of the study: When blood was collected, patients with Susac syndrome were therapy-naive, were taking corticosteroids, or were receiving intravenous immunoglobulin alone. General study results and limits: There was no clonal expansion in the CD4+ T cell repertoires of Susac syndrome.

The T cells that were sequenced for TCR beta were CD8+ and CD4+ cells from blood. Negative isolation was used for CD8+ and CD4+ T cells, and FACS enrichment was applied to TEMRA cells. Germline V gives CDR1 DFQATT, CDR2 SNEGSKA (reference sequence). The CDR3 is 16 residues long. V lost 5 bases and J lost 5, with 23 bases in between. Reverse transcription of about 0.45 to 1 ug RNA was carried out with random hexamers. TCRdb fed the immunoSEQ multiplex PCR reads into MiXCR, producing one record per CDR3 protein. The table shows about 190,000 distinct CDR3 sequences, with roughly 95% occurring only once.

The chain recombines TRBV20-1 with TRBJ2-3; TRBD1 might be the D (6 bases). This receptor was obtained from a human donor with Susac syndrome. What was sequenced was CD4+ T cells from PBMCs. Written as DNA, the CDR3 is TGCAGTGCTCCTCCCCCTATCCGGTCCAGGGGAGATACGCAGTATTTT. Residues: CSAPPPIRSRGDTQYF.